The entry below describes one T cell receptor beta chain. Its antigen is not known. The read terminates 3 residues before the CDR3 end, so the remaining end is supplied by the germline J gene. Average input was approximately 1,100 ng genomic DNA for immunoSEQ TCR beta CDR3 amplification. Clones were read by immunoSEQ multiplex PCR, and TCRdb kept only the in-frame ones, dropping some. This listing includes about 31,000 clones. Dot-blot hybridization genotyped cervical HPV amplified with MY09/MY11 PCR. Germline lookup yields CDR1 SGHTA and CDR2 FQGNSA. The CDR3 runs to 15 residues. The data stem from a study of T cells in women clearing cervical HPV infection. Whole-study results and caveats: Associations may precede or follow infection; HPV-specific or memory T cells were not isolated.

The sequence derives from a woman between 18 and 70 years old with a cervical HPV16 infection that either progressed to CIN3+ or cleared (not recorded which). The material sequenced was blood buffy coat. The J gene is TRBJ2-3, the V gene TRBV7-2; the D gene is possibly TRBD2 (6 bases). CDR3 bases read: TGTGCCAGCAGCTTACTGGACGGGAGCGGTCAGCCG. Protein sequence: CASSLLDGSGQP. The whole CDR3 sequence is CASSLLDGSGQPQYF.